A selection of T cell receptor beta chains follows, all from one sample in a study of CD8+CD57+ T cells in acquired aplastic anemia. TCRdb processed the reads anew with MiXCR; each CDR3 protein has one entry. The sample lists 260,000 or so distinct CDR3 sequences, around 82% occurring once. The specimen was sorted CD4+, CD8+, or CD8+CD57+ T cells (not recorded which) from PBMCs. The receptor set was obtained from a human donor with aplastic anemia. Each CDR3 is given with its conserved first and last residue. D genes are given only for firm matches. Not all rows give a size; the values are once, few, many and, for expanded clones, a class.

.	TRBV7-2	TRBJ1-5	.	TGCGCCAGCAGCCTAGATGGAGGAGCCGGTCAGCACCAGCATTTT	CASSLDGGAGQHQHF
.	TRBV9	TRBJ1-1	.	TGTGCCAGCAGCTTAGGTCTGACTACGAACACTGAAGCTTTCTTT	CASSLGLTTNTEAFF
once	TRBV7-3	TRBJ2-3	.	TGTGCCAGCAGGGACGGAGGCAGAGAGACACAGTATTTT	CASRDGGRETQYF
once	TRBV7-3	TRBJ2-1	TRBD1	TGTGCCAGCAGTGGCCGCCCCGACAGGGACCCCACAGATAATGAGCAGTTCTTC	CASSGRPDRDPTDNEQFF
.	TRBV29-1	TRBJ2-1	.	TGCAGCGTCGCGGGACTCCCTTACAATGAGCAGTTCTTC	CSVAGLPYNEQFF
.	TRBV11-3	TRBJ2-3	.	TGTGCCAGCAGCACCCGGGCGGGGGCCCGGGTCAAGTATTTT	CASSTRAGARVKYF
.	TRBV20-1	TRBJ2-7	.	TGCAGTGCTAGTGACGTCAGCTACGAGCAGTACTTC	CSASDVSYEQYF
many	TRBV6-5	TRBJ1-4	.	TGTGCCAGCAGTGATCAGGGAATTTCGTATGAAAAACTGTTTTTT	CASSDQGISYEKLFF
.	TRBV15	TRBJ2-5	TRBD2	TGTGCCAGCAGCTTGCGGGGGGTCTCCAGGGGCGAGACCCAGTACTTC	CASSLRGVSRGETQYF
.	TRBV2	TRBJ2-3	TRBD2	TGTGCCAGCAGCTTCGCGGGAGCTGATACTACGCAGTATTTT	CASSFAGADTTQYF
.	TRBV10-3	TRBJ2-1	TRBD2	TGTGCCATCAGTGAAATCGGGAGGGAGGAGCAGTTCTTC	CAISEIGREEQFF
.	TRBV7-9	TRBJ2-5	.	TGTGCCAGCAGCAGAGCGGGTCGGCAAGAGACCAAGGTCTTC	CASSRAGRQETKVF
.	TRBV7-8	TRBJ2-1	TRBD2	TGTGCCAGCAGCTTAGTAGTTAGCGGGGGGAGCGCTGAGCAGTTCTTC	CASSLVVSGGSAEQFF
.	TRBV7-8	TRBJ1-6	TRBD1	TGTGCCAGCAGCGTAGGGACAGATACGCAGCCTTTCGGCTTT	CASSVGTDTQPFGF
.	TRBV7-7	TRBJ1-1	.	TGTGCCAGCAGCCCCCCGGGGACGGCAAGGACTGAAGCTTTCTTT	CASSPPGTARTEAFF
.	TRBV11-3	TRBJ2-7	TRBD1	TGTGCCAGCAGCTTAGGTCGGGACAGGGAAGGCGAGCAGTACTTC	CASSLGRDREGEQYF
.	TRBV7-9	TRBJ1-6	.	TGTGCCAGCAGCTTTGAAAGAAGCGGGGGGCCCGACCAGTTT	CASSFERSGGPDQF
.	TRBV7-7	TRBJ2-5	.	TGTGCTAGCAGCTTAGCCCCGGAGCATGAGCAGTTGTTCTTC	CASSLAPEHEQLFF
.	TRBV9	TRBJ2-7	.	TGTGCCAGCAGTTTGCTAGAGCCCCTACGCTACGAGCAGTACTTC	CASSLLEPLRYEQYF
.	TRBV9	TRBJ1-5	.	TGTGCCAGCAGCCCCTGGACTCAGCCCCAGCATTTT	CASSPWTQPQHF